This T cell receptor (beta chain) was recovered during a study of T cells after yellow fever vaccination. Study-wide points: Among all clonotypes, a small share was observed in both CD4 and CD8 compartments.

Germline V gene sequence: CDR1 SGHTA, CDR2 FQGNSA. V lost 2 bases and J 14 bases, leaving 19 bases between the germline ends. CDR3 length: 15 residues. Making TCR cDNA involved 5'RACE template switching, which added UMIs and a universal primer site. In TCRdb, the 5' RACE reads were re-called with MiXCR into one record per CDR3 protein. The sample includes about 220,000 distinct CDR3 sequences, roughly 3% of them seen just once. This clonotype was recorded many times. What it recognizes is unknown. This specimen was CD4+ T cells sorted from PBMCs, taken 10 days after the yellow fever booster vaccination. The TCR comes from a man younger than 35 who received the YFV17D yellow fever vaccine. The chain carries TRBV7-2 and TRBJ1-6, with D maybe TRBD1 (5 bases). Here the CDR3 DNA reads TGTGCCAGCAGCTTAACCCCCGAGGCCGGAGGGGCCCTCCACTTT. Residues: CASSLTPEAGGALHF.